A selection of T cell receptor beta chains follows, all from one sample in a study of radiotherapy plus CTLA-4 blockade in lung cancer. Assay: immunoSEQ multiplex PCR; the TCRdb copy retains only in-frame clones and omits some. The table includes 40,000 to 50,000 clones, 82% detected once. The material was peripheral blood, obtained from a patient treated with radiotherapy plus ipilimumab. The receptor set was obtained from a human donor with non-small cell lung cancer who had stable disease on radiotherapy plus ipilimumab. The CDR3 runs from the conserved cysteine through the conserved F or W. D genes are given only for firm matches. The size field is filled for only some rows; it gives once, few, many or a size class.

J | D | V | size | length | CDR3 | DNA
TRBJ2-1 | TRBD2 | TRBV6-1 | once | 17 | CASSDGTSGSTYNEQFF | TGTGCCAGCAGTGATGGGACTAGCGGGAGCACCTACAATGAGCAGTTCTTC
TRBJ2-7 | - | TRBV4-2 | few | 17 | CASSQDQPQRSFYEQYF | TGTGCCAGCAGCCAAGATCAACCCCAGCGTTCCTTCTACGAGCAGTACTTC
TRBJ2-7 | - | TRBV11-2 | - | 16 | CASSSVRGRSSYEQYF | TGTGCCAGCAGCTCGGTTAGGGGAAGGAGCTCCTACGAGCAGTACTTC
TRBJ2-7 | - | TRBV13 | - | 17 | CASSLGLGIGGAYEQYF | TGTGCCAGCAGCTTAGGCCTTGGAATAGGGGGAGCCTACGAGCAGTACTTC
TRBJ2-1 | TRBD2 | TRBV7-6 | - | 16 | CASSLELAPAWSEQFF | TGTGCCAGCAGCTTAGAACTAGCGCCTGCGTGGAGTGAGCAGTTCTTC
TRBJ1-2 | - | TRBV6-5 | - | 14 | CASSYQDSGYGYTF | TGTGCCAGCAGTTACCAGGACAGCGGCTATGGCTACACCTTC
TRBJ1-6 | - | TRBV27 | - | 15 | CASSLGAAVNSPLHF | TGTGCCAGCAGTTTAGGAGCAGCGGTGAACTCACCCCTCCACTTT
TRBJ2-7 | TRBD1 | TRBV15 | - | 13 | CATSRDRVGEQYF | TGTGCCACCAGCCGGGACAGGGTGGGAGAGCAGTACTTC
TRBJ2-1 | - | TRBV7-2 | - | 15 | CASSLGQGSYNEQFF | TGTGCCAGCAGCTTAGGGCAGGGTTCCTACAATGAGCAGTTCTTC
TRBJ2-7 | TRBD1 | TRBV7-2 | - | 15 | CASSPPPGQAYEQYF | TGTGCCAGCAGCCCACCCCCTGGACAGGCCTACGAGCAGTACTTC
TRBJ2-3 | TRBD1 | TRBV7-2 | - | 15 | CASSKGRGQADTQYF | TGTGCCAGCAGCAAGGGCAGGGGGCAAGCAGATACGCAGTATTTT
TRBJ2-1 | TRBD2 | TRBV5-1 | once | 16 | CASSLRGGGSYNEQFF | TGCGCCAGCAGCTTGCGAGGCGGGGGTTCGTACAATGAGCAGTTCTTC
TRBJ1-5 | TRBD1 | TRBV28 | - | 16 | CASSRRVTGGNQPQHF | TGTGCCAGCAGTCGACGAGTAACAGGGGGTAATCAGCCCCAGCATTTT
TRBJ1-5 | - | TRBV14 | - | 16 | CASSQAGWGGNQPQHF | TGTGCCAGCAGCCAAGCAGGGTGGGGGGGCAATCAGCCCCAGCATTTT
TRBJ2-1 | TRBD1 | TRBV7-3 | - | 17 | CASSAGFGGQGGNEQFF | TGTGCCAGCAGCGCAGGGTTCGGGGGACAGGGGGGGAATGAGCAGTTCTTC
TRBJ2-1 | TRBD1 | TRBV27 | - | 15 | CASSWGTGVYNEQFF | TGTGCCAGCAGTTGGGGGACAGGGGTCTACAATGAGCAGTTCTTC
TRBJ2-7 | - | TRBV10-3 | - | 14 | CARAQHIKLYEQYF | TGTGCCAGGGCACAGCATATAAAACTCTACGAGCAGTACTTC
TRBJ1-1 | - | TRBV30 | - | 15 | CAWSRMAGAGTEAFF | TGTGCCTGGAGTAGGATGGCAGGGGCGGGCACTGAAGCTTTCTTT
TRBJ2-7 | TRBD2 | TRBV5-4 | - | 16 | CASSLGTSGMGYEQYF | TGTGCCAGCAGCTTGGGGACTAGCGGGATGGGCTACGAGCAGTACTTC
TRBJ2-2 | TRBD1 | TRBV2 | - | 15 | CASSGQGFGTGELFF | TGTGCCAGCAGCGGACAGGGCTTTGGCACCGGGGAGCTGTTTTTT
TRBJ1-5 | - | TRBV19 | - | 13 | CASSTGREQPQHF | TGTGCCAGTAGTACGGGGAGGGAACAGCCCCAGCATTTT
TRBJ2-1 | TRBD2 | TRBV7-2 | - | 15 | CASTPGWGGRGEQFF | TGTGCCAGCACCCCAGGGTGGGGCGGGAGAGGTGAGCAGTTCTTC
TRBJ2-6 | TRBD2 | TRBV6-5 | - | 15 | CASTGGSSGANVLTF | TGTGCCAGCACCGGGGGGTCCTCTGGGGCCAACGTCCTGACTTTC
TRBJ1-2 | - | TRBV28 | few | 16 | CASSYDLTGSLGGYTF | TGTGCCAGCAGTTACGACCTTACAGGGAGTCTAGGTGGCTACACCTTC
TRBJ2-1 | - | TRBV28 | - | 12 | CASSYGGSEQFF | TGTGCCAGCAGTTACGGGGGAAGTGAGCAGTTCTTC
TRBJ2-3 | - | TRBV6-1 | - | 14 | CATRRITSTDTQYF | TGTGCCACCAGGAGGATAACTAGCACAGATACGCAGTATTTT
TRBJ2-7 | TRBD1 | TRBV28 | - | 14 | CASSFSQGAYEQYF | TGTGCCAGCAGTTTTTCTCAGGGGGCCTACGAGCAGTACTTC
TRBJ2-7 | TRBD2 | TRBV11-2 | - | 17 | CASSLNSGSVSSYEQYF | TGTGCCAGCAGCTTAAACAGCGGGAGCGTATCCTCCTACGAGCAGTACTTC
TRBJ2-5 | - | TRBV27 | - | 14 | CASSLSVRQETQYF | TGTGCCAGCAGTTTGTCGGTTAGACAAGAGACCCAGTACTTC
TRBJ2-3 | - | TRBV29-1 | - | 10 | CSVGADTQYF | TGCAGCGTCGGTGCAGATACGCAGTATTTT
TRBJ2-5 | TRBD2 | TRBV7-2 | once | 14 | CASSYVPGGETQYF | TGTGCCAGCAGCTACGTCCCGGGAGGAGAGACCCAGTACTTC
TRBJ1-6 | TRBD1 | TRBV11-3 | few | 15 | CASSLGQGSDSPLHF | TGTGCCAGCAGCTTGGGACAGGGATCGGATTCACCCCTCCACTTT
TRBJ1-5 | TRBD1 | TRBV19 | once | 16 | CASSMYTTGGNQPQHF | TGTGCCAGTAGTATGTATACGACAGGGGGGAATCAGCCCCAGCATTTT
TRBJ2-3 | - | TRBV21-1 | - | 24 | CASSKVEGQGIGPSGRACTDTQYF | TGTGCCAGCAGCAAAGTAGAAGGACAGGGGATAGGGCCTAGCGGGAGGGCCTGCACAGATACGCAGTATTTT
TRBJ2-5 | TRBD2 | TRBV10-3 | once | 13 | CATEVGGRETQYF | TGTGCCACCGAGGTGGGAGGGCGAGAGACCCAGTACTTC
TRBJ2-7 | TRBD2 | TRBV10-1 | few | 15 | CASSESVRGVSEQYF | TGCGCCAGCAGTGAGTCCGTGCGGGGGGTCAGCGAGCAGTACTTC
TRBJ1-5 | TRBD1 | TRBV25-1 | once | 14 | CASSEGTGRQPQHF | TGTGCCAGCAGTGAAGGGACAGGGAGGCAGCCCCAGCATTTT
TRBJ1-3 | - | TRBV25-1 | - | 15 | CASSDGLYPGNTIYF | TGTGCCAGCAGTGATGGACTATACCCTGGAAACACCATATATTTT
TRBJ1-2 | - | TRBV30 | - | 13 | CAWSGNRVYGYTF | TGTGCCTGGAGTGGAAACAGGGTCTATGGCTACACCTTC
TRBJ2-5 | TRBD1 | TRBV28 | - | 17 | CASSSASGTGPQETQYF | TGTGCCAGCAGCTCCGCGTCCGGGACAGGGCCTCAAGAGACCCAGTACTTC
TRBJ1-1 | TRBD1 | TRBV18 | - | 14 | CASSPGTGSSEAFF | TGTGCCAGCTCACCCGGGACAGGGTCGTCAGAAGCTTTCTTT
TRBJ1-1 | - | TRBV14 | - | 17 | CASSPSAGHPGNTEAFF | TGTGCCAGCAGCCCCTCTGCAGGACACCCTGGGAACACTGAAGCTTTCTTT
TRBJ2-4 | TRBD1 | TRBV7-8 | few | 17 | CASSKNDRGLAKNIQYF | TGTGCCAGCAGCAAAAACGACAGGGGACTAGCCAAAAACATTCAGTACTTC